These T cell receptor beta chains were read from a single sample in a study of blood T cells in healthy people across ages. TCRdb ran MiXCR on the 5' RACE reads and lists one entry per CDR3 protein. The table records about 320,000 distinct CDR3 sequences, roughly 29% of them present only once. Input material: blood. The receptors were gathered from a woman aged 70-85 years in good health. Both conserved end residues are part of each CDR3. A D gene is named only where the DNA matches it firmly. Some rows have no size entry. The others give once, few or many, or a class for an expanded clone.

>TRBV6-1|TRBJ2-1|few|13|TRBD2
TGTGCCACCACTAGCGGGAGGGCAGGTGAGCAGTTCTTC
CATTSGRAGEQFF
>TRBV20-1|TRBJ2-7|NA|14|TRBD2
TGCAGTGCTGGGGTGGTAGCGGGAGATTACGAGCAGTACTTC
CSAGVVAGDYEQYF
>TRBV6-1|TRBJ2-7|once|12|TRBD2
TGTGCCAGCACTGGGACTACTTACGAGCAGTACTTC
CASTGTTYEQYF
>TRBV11-2|TRBJ2-6|NA|15|NA
TGTGCCAGCAGCTCAGGACAGCCTGGGGCCAACGTCCTGACTTTC
CASSSGQPGANVLTF
>TRBV29-1|TRBJ1-2|NA|11|NA
TGCAGCGTTGAGTCAGGGGCAGGCTACACCTTC
CSVESGAGYTF
>TRBV5-1|TRBJ2-5|many|14|NA
TGCGCCAGCAGCTTGGCCCCAGCGGGCGAGACCCAGTACTTC
CASSLAPAGETQYF
>TRBV24-1|TRBJ2-1|few|14|TRBD2
TGTGCCACCCGTGGGCTAGCGGGAGTTGGAGAGCAGTTCTTC
CATRGLAGVGEQFF
>TRBV28|TRBJ1-2|many|13|NA
TGTGCCAGCAGTACAGGGAGGAACTATGGCTACACCTTC
CASSTGRNYGYTF
>TRBV5-1|TRBJ2-5|NA|14|TRBD1
TGCGCCAGCAGCTGGGACAGGGAAGTAGAGACCCAGTACTTC
CASSWDREVETQYF
>TRBV28|TRBJ1-5|few|13|NA
TGTGCCAGCCTACAGGGAATCAATCAGCCCCAGCATTTT
CASLQGINQPQHF
>TRBV18|TRBJ1-4|many|13|NA
TGTGCCAGCTCACCAAACTTAAATGAAAAACTGTTTTTT
CASSPNLNEKLFF
>TRBV29-1|TRBJ1-1|NA|13|TRBD1
TGCAGCGTTGAGGGACAGGGTTACACTGAAGCTTTCTTT
CSVEGQGYTEAFF
>TRBV5-1|TRBJ2-1|NA|13|NA
TGCGCCAGCAGCTTGGCCCTTTCAAATGAGCAGTTCTTC
CASSLALSNEQFF
>TRBV12-3/TRBV12-4|TRBJ2-1|once|16|TRBD2
TGTGCCAGCAGCCGGGGACTAGCGGGAGCCTACAATGAGCAGTTCTTC
CASSRGLAGAYNEQFF
>TRBV20-1|TRBJ1-1|few|13|NA
TGCAGTGCTGTCGAGGGCGGGGTGGCTGAAGCTTTCTTT
CSAVEGGVAEAFF
>TRBV29-1|TRBJ2-1|many|15|TRBD2
TGCAGCGTACTAGCGGGAGCGAGGTCCTACAATGAGCAGTTCTTC
CSVLAGARSYNEQFF
>TRBV15|TRBJ2-2|NA|15|NA
TGTGCCGCCAGCAGAGATAAACTAACCACCGGGGAGCTGTTTTTT
CAASRDKLTTGELFF
>TRBV27|TRBJ2-1|NA|14|NA
TGTGCCAGCAGTTTACGAGGGAAGAATGGTGAGCAGTTCTTC
CASSLRGKNGEQFF
>TRBV24-1|TRBJ2-2|NA|13|NA
TGTGCCACCAGTGTGGGCTTCACCGGGGAGCTGTTTTTT
CATSVGFTGELFF
>TRBV7-9|TRBJ2-4|few|15|NA
TGTGCCAGCAGCTTACAGGAGTCCGGCAAAAACATTCAGTACTTC
CASSLQESGKNIQYF
>TRBV3-1|TRBJ2-7|few|15|NA
TGTGCCAGCAGCGGTATCGGGGTAACAATCTACGAGCAGTACTTC
CASSGIGVTIYEQYF
>TRBV7-8|TRBJ2-5|NA|11|NA
TGTGCCAGCAGCAACAGTGAGACCCAGTACTTC
CASSNSETQYF
>TRBV6-6|TRBJ1-3|few|13|NA
TGTGCCAGCCTCGAGGGGGGGGGAAACACCATATATTTT
CASLEGGGNTIYF
>TRBV21-1|TRBJ2-5|NA|17|NA
TGTGCCAGCAGCAAAGGGGGGACTAGCGGGAGCCTAGAGACCCAGTACTTC
CASSKGGTSGSLETQYF
>TRBV28|TRBJ2-3|NA|15|NA
TGTGCCAGCAGTTTTTGGGCTGTAGGCACAGATACGCAGTATTTT
CASSFWAVGTDTQYF
>TRBV5-1|TRBJ2-7|NA|17|TRBD1
TGCGCCAGCAGCTTGGCGCTGGGACAGGCGAACACCTACGAGCAGTACTTC
CASSLALGQANTYEQYF
>TRBV29-1|TRBJ1-1|once|11|TRBD1
TGCAGCGTTGGCAGGGGGCAAGAAGCTTTCTTT
CSVGRGQEAFF
>TRBV7-2|TRBJ2-1|few|13|NA
TGTGCCAGCAGCACCCTAGGGGGGGCAGAGCAGTTCTTC
CASSTLGGAEQFF
>TRBV4-3|TRBJ1-5|NA|13|NA
TGCGCCAGCAGCCAAGATCGGGCCAGGCCGCAACATTTT
CASSQDRARPQHF
>TRBV6-2/TRBV6-3|TRBJ1-1|once|13|NA
TGCGCCAGCAGGCTCGACGGGGAGGCTGAAGCTTTCTTT
CASRLDGEAEAFF
>TRBV6-2/TRBV6-3|TRBJ2-1|few|14|TRBD2
TGTGCCAGCGCGGCTAGCGGGAGAGGGAATGAGCAGTTCTTC
CASAASGRGNEQFF